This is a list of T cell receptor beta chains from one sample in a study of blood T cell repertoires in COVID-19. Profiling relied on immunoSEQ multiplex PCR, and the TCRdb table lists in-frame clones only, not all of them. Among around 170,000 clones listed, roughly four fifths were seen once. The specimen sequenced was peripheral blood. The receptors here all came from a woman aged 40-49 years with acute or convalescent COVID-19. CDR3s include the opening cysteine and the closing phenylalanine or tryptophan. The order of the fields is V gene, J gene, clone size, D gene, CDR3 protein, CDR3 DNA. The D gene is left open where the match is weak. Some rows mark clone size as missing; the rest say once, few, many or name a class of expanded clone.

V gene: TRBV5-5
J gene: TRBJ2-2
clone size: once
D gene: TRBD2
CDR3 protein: CASSLAPYSGGHTGELFF
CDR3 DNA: TGTGCCAGCAGCTTGGCCCCCTATAGCGGGGGACACACCGGGGAGCTGTTTTTT

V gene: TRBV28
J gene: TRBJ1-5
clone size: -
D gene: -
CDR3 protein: CASSPTVRPQHF
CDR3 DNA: TGTGCCAGCAGTCCTACTGTGCGGCCCCAGCATTTT

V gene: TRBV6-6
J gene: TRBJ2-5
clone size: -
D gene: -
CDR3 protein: CASSTAGGGWETQYF
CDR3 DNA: TGTGCCAGCAGCACGGCCGGGGGTGGTTGGGAGACCCAGTACTTC

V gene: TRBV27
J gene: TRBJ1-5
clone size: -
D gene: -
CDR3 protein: CASSLGGGQPQHF
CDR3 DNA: TGTGCCAGCAGTTTAGGGGGGGGTCAGCCCCAGCATTTT

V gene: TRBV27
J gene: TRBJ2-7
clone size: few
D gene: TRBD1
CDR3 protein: CASSSGQGLREQYF
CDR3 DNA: TGTGCCAGCAGCTCCGGACAGGGTCTACGGGAGCAGTACTTC

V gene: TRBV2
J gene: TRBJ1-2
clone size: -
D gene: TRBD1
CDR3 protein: CASKSPDRGRSYTF
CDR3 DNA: TGTGCCAGCAAGTCCCCGGACAGGGGTCGGAGCTACACCTTC

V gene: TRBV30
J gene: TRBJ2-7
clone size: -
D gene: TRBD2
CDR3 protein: CAWRVRGPPRGEQYF
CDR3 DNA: TGTGCCTGGAGAGTTAGGGGACCACCGCGGGGGGAGCAGTACTTC

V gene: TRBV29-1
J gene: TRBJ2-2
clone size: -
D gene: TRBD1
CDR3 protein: CSAGDRGFTGELFF
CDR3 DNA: TGCAGCGCCGGGGACAGGGGGTTCACCGGGGAGCTGTTTTTT

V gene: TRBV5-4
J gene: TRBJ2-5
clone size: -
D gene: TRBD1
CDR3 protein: CASSLNQGARQETQYF
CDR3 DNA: TGTGCCAGCAGCTTAAACCAGGGGGCTAGGCAAGAGACCCAGTACTTC

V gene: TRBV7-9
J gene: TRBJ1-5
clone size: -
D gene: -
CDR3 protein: CASSLGLTQPQHF
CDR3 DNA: TGTGCCAGCAGCTTGGGACTGACCCAGCCCCAGCATTTT

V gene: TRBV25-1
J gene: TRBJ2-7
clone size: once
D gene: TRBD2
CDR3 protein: CASSEFLDSGRSEQYF
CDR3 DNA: TGTGCCAGCAGTGAATTTTTGGATAGCGGGAGATCCGAGCAGTACTTC

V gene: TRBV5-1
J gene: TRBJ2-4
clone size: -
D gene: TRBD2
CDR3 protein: CASSLPGGAKNIQYF
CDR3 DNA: TGCGCCAGCAGCTTGCCGGGAGGGGCCAAAAACATTCAGTACTTC

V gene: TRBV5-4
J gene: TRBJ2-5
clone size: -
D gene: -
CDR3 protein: CASSSQGSGETQYF
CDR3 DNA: TGTGCCAGCAGCTCCCAGGGGTCGGGAGAGACCCAGTACTTC

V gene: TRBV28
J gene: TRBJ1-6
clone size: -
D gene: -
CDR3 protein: CASSTAGVGSPLHF
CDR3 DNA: TGTGCCAGCAGTACGGCAGGGGTAGGTTCACCCCTCCACTTT

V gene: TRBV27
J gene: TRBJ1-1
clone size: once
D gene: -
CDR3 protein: CASSLLGRRTEAFF
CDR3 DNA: TGTGCCAGCAGTTTGCTGGGTCGGCGGACTGAAGCTTTCTTT

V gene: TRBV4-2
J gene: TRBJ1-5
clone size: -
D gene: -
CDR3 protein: CASSQLKTAEGNQPQHF
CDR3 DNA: TGTGCCAGCAGCCAATTAAAGACGGCGGAGGGCAATCAGCCCCAGCATTTT

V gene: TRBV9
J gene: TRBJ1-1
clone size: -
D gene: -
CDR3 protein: CASSVGAGLNTEAFF
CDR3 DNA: TGTGCCAGCAGCGTAGGGGCAGGACTCAACACTGAAGCTTTCTTT

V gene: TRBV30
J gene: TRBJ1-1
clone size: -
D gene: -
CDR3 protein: CAWSVGGAGGMNTEAFF
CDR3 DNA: TGTGCCTGGAGTGTAGGGGGAGCGGGGGGAATGAACACTGAAGCTTTCTTT

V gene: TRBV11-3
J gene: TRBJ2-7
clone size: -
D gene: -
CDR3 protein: CASSLDTGNYEQYF
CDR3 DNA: TGTGCCAGCAGCTTAGATACGGGAAACTACGAGCAGTACTTC

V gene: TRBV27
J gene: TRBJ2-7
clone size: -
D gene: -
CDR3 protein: CASSSASGETYEQYF
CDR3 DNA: TGTGCCAGCAGTTCAGCCTCAGGGGAAACCTACGAGCAGTACTTC

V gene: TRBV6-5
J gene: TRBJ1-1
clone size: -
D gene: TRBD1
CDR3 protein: CASSYPNRGRFEAFF
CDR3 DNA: TGTGCCAGCAGTTACCCAAACAGGGGGCGGTTCGAAGCTTTCTTT

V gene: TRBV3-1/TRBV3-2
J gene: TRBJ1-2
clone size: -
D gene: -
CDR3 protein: CASSQGAGLYGYTF
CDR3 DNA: TGTGCCAGCAGCCAAGGCGCAGGGCTCTATGGCTACACCTTC

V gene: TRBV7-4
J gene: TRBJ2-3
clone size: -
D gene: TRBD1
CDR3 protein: CASSHGQGRPRGTDTQYF
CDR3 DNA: TGTGCCAGCAGCCACGGACAGGGGCGACCCCGTGGTACAGATACGCAGTATTTT

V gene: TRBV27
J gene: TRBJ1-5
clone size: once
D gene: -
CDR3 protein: CASSQGSNQPQHF
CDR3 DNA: TGTGCCAGCAGTCAGGGTAGCAATCAGCCCCAGCATTTT

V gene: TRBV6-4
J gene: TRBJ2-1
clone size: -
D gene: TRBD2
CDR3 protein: CASSDSPAGGDYNEQFF
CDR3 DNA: TGTGCCAGCAGTGACTCCCCAGCGGGGGGGGACTACAATGAGCAGTTCTTC

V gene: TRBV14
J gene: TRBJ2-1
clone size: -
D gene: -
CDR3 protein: CASSPRLGNEQFF
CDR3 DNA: TGTGCCAGCAGCCCCCGTCTAGGCAATGAGCAGTTCTTC

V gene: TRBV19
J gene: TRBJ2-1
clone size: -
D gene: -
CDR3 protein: CASSVGRQPGKNEQFF
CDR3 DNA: TGTGCCAGTAGTGTCGGGAGACAGCCGGGTAAGAATGAGCAGTTCTTC

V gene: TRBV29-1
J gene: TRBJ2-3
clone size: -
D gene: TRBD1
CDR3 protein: CSVRDRGTDTQYF
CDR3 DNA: TGCAGCGTCCGGGACAGGGGGACAGATACGCAGTATTTT

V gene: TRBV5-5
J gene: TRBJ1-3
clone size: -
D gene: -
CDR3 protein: CASSLTHGSGNTIYF
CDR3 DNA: TGTGCCAGCAGCTTGACTCACGGCTCTGGAAACACCATATATTTT

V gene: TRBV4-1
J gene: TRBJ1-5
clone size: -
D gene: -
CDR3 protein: CASSQDRSYSNQPQHF
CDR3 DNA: TGCGCCAGCAGCCAAGATAGATCCTATAGCAATCAGCCCCAGCATTTT

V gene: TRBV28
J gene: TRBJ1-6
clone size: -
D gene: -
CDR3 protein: CASSRAGMHSPLHF
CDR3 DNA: TGTGCCAGCAGTCGCGCAGGCATGCATTCACCCCTCCACTTT

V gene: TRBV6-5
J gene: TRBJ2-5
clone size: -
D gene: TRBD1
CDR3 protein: CASSEQQGEETQYF
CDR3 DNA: TGTGCCAGCAGCGAGCAACAGGGGGAAGAGACCCAGTACTTC

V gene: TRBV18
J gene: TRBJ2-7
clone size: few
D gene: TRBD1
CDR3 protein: CASSGTGVNYEQYF
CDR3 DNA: TGTGCCAGCTCGGGGACAGGCGTAAACTACGAGCAGTACTTC

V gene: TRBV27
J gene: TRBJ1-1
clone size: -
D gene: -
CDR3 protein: CASSPPGGGGGTEAFF
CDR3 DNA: TGTGCCAGCAGTCCCCCAGGAGGTGGGGGAGGCACTGAAGCTTTCTTT

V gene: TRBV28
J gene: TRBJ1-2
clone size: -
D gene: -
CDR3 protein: CASRFWRGGPHGYTF
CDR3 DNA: TGTGCCAGCAGGTTCTGGAGGGGGGGCCCGCATGGCTACACCTTC

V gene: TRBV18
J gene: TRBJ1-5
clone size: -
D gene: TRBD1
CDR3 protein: CASSPDRGAQPQHF
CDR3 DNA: TGTGCCAGCTCACCGGACAGGGGTGCTCAGCCCCAGCATTTT

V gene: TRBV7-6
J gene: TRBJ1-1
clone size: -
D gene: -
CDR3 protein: CASSDREGEGRRTEAFF
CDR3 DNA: TGTGCCAGCAGCGATCGGGAGGGTGAGGGGCGGAGAACTGAAGCTTTCTTT

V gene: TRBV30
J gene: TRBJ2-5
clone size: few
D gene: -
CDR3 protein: CAWSIGYGGETQYF
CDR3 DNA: TGTGCCTGGAGTATCGGCTATGGGGGGGAGACCCAGTACTTC

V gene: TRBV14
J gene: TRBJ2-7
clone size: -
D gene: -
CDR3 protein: CASSPIDRFYEQYF
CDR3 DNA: TGTGCCAGCAGCCCTATCGACAGGTTCTACGAGCAGTACTTC

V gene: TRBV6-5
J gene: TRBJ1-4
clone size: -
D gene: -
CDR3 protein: CASTTPGHLEKLFF
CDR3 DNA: TGTGCCAGCACCACCCCAGGTCACCTTGAAAAACTGTTTTTT

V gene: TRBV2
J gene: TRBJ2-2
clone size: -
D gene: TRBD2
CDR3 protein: CASDGLAGWGTSGELFF
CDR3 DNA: TGTGCCAGCGACGGACTAGCGGGATGGGGAACGAGCGGGGAGCTGTTTTTT

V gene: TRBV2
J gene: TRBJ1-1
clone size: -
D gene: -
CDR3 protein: CASSDSFNLWEAFF
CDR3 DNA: TGTGCCAGCAGCGACAGTTTTAATTTGTGGGAAGCTTTCTTT

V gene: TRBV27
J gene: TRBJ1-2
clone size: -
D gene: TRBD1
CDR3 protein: CASSLIQGAIWGYTF
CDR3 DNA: TGTGCCAGCAGTTTAATCCAGGGGGCGATTTGGGGCTACACCTTC

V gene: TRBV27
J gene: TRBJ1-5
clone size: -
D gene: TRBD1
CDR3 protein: CASSSQGAPGQPQHF
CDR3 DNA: TGTGCCAGCAGTTCCCAGGGGGCGCCGGGTCAGCCCCAGCATTTT

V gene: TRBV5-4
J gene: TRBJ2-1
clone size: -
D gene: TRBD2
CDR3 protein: CASSLDLSGGGYNEQFF
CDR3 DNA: TGTGCCAGCAGCTTGGATCTTAGCGGGGGGGGCTACAATGAGCAGTTCTTC